Reported below is one TCR beta chain. Authors' methods: Quantification of nucleated cells was approximated via reference gene primer amplification. The protocol was immunoSEQ multiplex PCR, while the TCRdb copy is restricted to in-frame clones and leaves out a portion. The V and J calls and the clone size are those of that table, but D and trimming were determined from the DNA. The sample has 55,000 to 65,000 clones; more than 80% are singletons. The sample is drawn from a study of blood T cell repertoires in COVID-19. Overall study context: Specimens from acute and convalescent COVID-19 originated in the United States, Italy and Spain. Nucleic acid was either cDNA or gDNA, and it came from T cells, B-cell-depleted T cells, or PBMCs.

The Seattle patients joined while their infection was active and were tracked longitudinally afterward. The junction had 13 bases not matched to a gene; V was cut back by 6 bases and J by 5 bases. CDR3 length: 17 residues. Germline CDR1 KGHSH, CDR2 LQKENI. The gene calls are TRBV18 and TRBJ2-2; 9 bases agree with TRBD1. The TCR was taken from a man between 60 and 70 years old with COVID-19, enrolled during active disease. What was sequenced was peripheral blood. CDR3 sequence reads: CASSPRGTGRGTGELFF. CDR3 nucleotide sequence: TGTGCCAGCTCTCCCCGGGGGACAGGGAGAGGAACCGGGGAGCTGTTTTTT.